This paragraph reports one T cell receptor (beta chain). As handled by the study authors: Researchers report that nucleated cell counts were estimated from reference gene primer amplification. The data were produced by immunoSEQ multiplex PCR, yet TCRdb's version contains in-frame clones alone and is incomplete. The V and J calls and the clone size are those of that table, but D and trimming were determined from the DNA. The sample yields 200,000 to 250,000 clones, about four fifths seen once. This sample was included in a study of blood T cell repertoires in COVID-19. Study context: The study drew acute and convalescent COVID-19 samples from the United States, Italy and Spain. PBMCs, B-cell-depleted T cells, or T cells were the source of the cDNA or gDNA that made up the material.

CDR1 SGHDN and CDR2 FVKESK come from the germline V gene. Trimming removed 7 bases from V and 2 bases from J; junction bases left unmatched: 9. This CDR3 contains 15 residues. The V call is TRBV14, the J call TRBJ2-5, with 8 bases lining up with TRBD2. The sequenced material came from peripheral blood. This TCR was sampled from a woman in her twenties or thirties who had recovered from COVID-19. In DNA, the CDR3 is TGTGCCAGCAACTGGGCGGGAGGACCTCAAGAGACCCAGTACTTC. Protein: CASNWAGGPQETQYF. Full variable domain (remainder filled in from reference TRBV14 and TRBJ2-5): EAGVTQFPSHSVIEKGQTVTLRCDPISGHDNLYWYRRVMGKEIKFLLHFVKESKQDESGMPNNRFLAERTGGTYSTLKVQPAELEDSGVYFCASNWAGGPQETQYFGPGTRLLVL.